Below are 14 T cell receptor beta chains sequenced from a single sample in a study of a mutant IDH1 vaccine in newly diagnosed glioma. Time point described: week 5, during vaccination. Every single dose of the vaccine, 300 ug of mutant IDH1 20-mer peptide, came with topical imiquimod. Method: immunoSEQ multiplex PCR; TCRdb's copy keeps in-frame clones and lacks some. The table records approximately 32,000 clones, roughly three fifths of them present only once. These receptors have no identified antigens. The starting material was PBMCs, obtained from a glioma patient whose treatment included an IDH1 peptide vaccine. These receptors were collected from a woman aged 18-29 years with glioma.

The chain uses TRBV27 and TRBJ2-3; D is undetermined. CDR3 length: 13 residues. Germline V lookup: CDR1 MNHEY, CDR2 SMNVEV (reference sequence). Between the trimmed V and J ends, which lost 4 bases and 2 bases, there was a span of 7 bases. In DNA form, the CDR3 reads TGTGCCAGCAGTTCCCTCCCCACAGATACGCAGTATTTT. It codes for CASSSLPTDTQYF.

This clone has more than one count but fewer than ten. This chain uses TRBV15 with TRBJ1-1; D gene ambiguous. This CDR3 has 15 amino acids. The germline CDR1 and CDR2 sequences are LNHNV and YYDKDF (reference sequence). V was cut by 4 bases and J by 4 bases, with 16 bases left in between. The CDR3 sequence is CATSIPWGFGTEAFF. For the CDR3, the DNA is TGTGCCACCAGCATCCCCTGGGGATTTGGCACTGAAGCTTTCTTT.

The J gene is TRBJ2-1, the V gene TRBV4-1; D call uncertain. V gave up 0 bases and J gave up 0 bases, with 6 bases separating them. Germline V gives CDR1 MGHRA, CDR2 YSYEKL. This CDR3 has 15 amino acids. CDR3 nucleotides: TGCGCCAGCAGCCAAGATCACAGCTCCTACAATGAGCAGTTCTTC. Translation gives CASSQDHSSYNEQFF.

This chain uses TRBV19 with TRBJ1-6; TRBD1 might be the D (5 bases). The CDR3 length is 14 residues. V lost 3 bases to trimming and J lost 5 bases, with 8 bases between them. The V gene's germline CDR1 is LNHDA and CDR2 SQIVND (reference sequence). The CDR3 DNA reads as TGTGCCAGTAGTATTGGGGCTCATAATTCACCCCTCCACTTT. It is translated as CASSIGAHNSPLHF.

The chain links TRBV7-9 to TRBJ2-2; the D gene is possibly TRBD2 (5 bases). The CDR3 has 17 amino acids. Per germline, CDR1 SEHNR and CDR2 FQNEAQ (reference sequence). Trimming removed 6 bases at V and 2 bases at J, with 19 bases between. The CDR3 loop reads CASRNAWASQNTGELFF. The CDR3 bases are TGTGCCAGCAGGAACGCTTGGGCTAGCCAAAACACCGGGGAGCTGTTTTTT.

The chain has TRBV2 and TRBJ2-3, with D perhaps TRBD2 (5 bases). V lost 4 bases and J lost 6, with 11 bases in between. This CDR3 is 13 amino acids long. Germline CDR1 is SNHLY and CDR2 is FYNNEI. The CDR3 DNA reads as TGTGCCAGCAGTGCGGACTTGGCGGATACGCAGTATTTT. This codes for CASSADLADTQYF. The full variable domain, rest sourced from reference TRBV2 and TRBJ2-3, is EPEVTQTPSHQVTQMGQEVILRCVPISNHLYFYWYRQILGQKVEFLVSFYNNEISEKSEIFDDQFSVERPDGSNFTLKIRSTKLEDSAMYFCASSADLADTQYFGPGTRLTVL.

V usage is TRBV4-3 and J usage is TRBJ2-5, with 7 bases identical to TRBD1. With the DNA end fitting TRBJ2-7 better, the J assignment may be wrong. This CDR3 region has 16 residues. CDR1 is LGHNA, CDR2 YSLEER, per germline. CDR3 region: CASSHSATGESYEQYF. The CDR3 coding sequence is TGCGCCAGCAGCCATTCGGCCACAGGGGAGTCCTACGAGCAGTACTTC.

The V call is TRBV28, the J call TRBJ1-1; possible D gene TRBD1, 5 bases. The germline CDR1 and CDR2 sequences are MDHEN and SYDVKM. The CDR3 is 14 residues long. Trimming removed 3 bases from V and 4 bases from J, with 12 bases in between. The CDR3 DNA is TGTGCCAGCAGTTTTACGCAGGGCCGCACTGAAGCTTTCTTT. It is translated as CASSFTQGRTEAFF.

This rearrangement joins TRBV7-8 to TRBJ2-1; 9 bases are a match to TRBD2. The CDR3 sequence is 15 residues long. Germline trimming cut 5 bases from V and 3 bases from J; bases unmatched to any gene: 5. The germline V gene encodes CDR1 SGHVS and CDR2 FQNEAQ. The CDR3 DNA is TGTGCCAGCAGCCAGAGCGGGGGGAACTACAATGAGCAGTTCTTC. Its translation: CASSQSGGNYNEQFF. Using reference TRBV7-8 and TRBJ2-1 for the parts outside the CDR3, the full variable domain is GAGVSQSPRYKVAKRGQDVALRCDPISGHVSLFWYQQALGQGPEFLTYFQNEAQLDKSGLPSDRFFAERPEGSVSTLKIQRTQQEDSAVYLCASSQSGGNYNEQFFGPGTRLTVL.

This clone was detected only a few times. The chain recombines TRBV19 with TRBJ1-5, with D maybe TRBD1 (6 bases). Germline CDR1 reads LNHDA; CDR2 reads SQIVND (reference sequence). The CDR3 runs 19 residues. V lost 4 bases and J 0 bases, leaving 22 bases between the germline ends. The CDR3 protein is CASSRSRDTGIFSNQPQHF. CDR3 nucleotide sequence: TGTGCCAGTAGTAGATCCCGGGACACCGGGATCTTTAGCAATCAGCCCCAGCATTTT.

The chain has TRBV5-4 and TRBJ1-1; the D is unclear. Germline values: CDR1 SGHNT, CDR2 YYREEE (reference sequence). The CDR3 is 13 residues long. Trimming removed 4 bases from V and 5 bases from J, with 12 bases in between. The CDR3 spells CASSLGSGTEAFF. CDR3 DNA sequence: TGTGCCAGCAGCCTCGGGAGCGGGACTGAAGCTTTCTTT.

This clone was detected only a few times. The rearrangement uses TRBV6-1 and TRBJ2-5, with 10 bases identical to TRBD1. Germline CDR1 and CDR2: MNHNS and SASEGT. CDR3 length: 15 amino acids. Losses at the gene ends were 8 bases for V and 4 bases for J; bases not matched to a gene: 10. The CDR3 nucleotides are TGTGCCAGCGCATTGGACAGGGGGTCGTTAGAGACCCAGTACTTC. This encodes CASALDRGSLETQYF.

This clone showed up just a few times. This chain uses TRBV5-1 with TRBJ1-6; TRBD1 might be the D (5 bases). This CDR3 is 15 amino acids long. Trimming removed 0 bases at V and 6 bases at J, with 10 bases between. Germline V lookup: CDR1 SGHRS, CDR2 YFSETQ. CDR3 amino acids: CASSLGDSSNSPLHF. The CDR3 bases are TGCGCCAGCAGCTTGGGGGACTCCAGTAATTCACCCCTCCACTTT.

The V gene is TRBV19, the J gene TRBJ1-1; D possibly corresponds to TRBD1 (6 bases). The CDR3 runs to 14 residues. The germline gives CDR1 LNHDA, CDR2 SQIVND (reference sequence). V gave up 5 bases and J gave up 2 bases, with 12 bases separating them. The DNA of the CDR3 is TGTGCCAGTAGTCAGCAGGGGTCCAACACTGAAGCTTTCTTT. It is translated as CASSQQGSNTEAFF.